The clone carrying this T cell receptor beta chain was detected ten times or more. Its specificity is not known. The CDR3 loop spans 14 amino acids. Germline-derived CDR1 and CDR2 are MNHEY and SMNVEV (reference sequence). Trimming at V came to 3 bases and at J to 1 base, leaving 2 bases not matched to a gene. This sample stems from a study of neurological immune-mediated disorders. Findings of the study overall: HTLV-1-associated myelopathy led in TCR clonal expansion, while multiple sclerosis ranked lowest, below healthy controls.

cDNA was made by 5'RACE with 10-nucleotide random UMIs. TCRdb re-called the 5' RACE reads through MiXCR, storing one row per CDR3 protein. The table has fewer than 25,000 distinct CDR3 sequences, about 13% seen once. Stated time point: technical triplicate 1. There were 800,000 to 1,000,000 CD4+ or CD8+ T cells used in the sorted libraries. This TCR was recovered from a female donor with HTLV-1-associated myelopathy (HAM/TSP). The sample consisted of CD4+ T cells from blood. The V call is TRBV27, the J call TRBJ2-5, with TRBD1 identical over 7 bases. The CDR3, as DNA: TGTGCCAGCAGTTTCTGGGACAGCCAAGAGACCCAGTACTTC. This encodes CASSFWDSQETQYF.